Listed below are T cell receptor beta chains from one sample, sequenced in a study of control samples from healthy donors and cancer patients. TCRdb keeps only in-frame clones here, not all; method: immunoSEQ multiplex PCR. The sample includes approximately 150,000 clones, about 94% of them seen just once. The sequencing input was PBMCs. These TCRs come from a man aged 60 to 75 with colorectal cancer. The CDR3 runs from the conserved cysteine through the conserved F or W. Fields, in order: D gene, clone size, J gene, V gene, CDR3 DNA, CDR3 protein. The D gene is left open where the match is weak. Clone size is shown for a subset of rows, as once, few, many or a class of expanded clone.

D gene: -; clone size: -; J gene: TRBJ1-3; V gene: TRBV11-2; CDR3 DNA: TGTGCCAGCAGCCCAGACCGTACAGGGTATCGAAACACCATATATTTT; CDR3 protein: CASSPDRTGYRNTIYF
D gene: TRBD1; clone size: -; J gene: TRBJ2-7; V gene: TRBV12-3/TRBV12-4; CDR3 DNA: TGTGCCAGCAGTTTAAACAGGGGCTACGAGCAGTACTTC; CDR3 protein: CASSLNRGYEQYF
D gene: TRBD1; clone size: -; J gene: TRBJ2-3; V gene: TRBV24-1; CDR3 DNA: TGTGCCACCAGTGAGGGGACAGGGAGGCATTACACAGATACGCAGTATTTT; CDR3 protein: CATSEGTGRHYTDTQYF
D gene: -; clone size: -; J gene: TRBJ2-5; V gene: TRBV18; CDR3 DNA: TGTGCCAGCTCTAGGGCTAGGGTCGGGGAGACCCAGTACTTC; CDR3 protein: CASSRARVGETQYF
D gene: -; clone size: once; J gene: TRBJ1-4; V gene: TRBV4-3; CDR3 DNA: TGCGCCAGCAGCCAAAACGGATTACCGAATGAAAAACTGTTTTTT; CDR3 protein: CASSQNGLPNEKLFF
D gene: -; clone size: once; J gene: TRBJ1-1; V gene: TRBV3-1/TRBV3-2; CDR3 DNA: TGTGCCAGCAGCCAAGGACGACAGGTGAACACTGAAGCTTTCTTT; CDR3 protein: CASSQGRQVNTEAFF
D gene: -; clone size: -; J gene: TRBJ1-2; V gene: TRBV6-5; CDR3 DNA: TGTGCCAGCAGTTACTCACAAGACGGGCTCTGGTATGGCTACACCTTC; CDR3 protein: CASSYSQDGLWYGYTF
D gene: -; clone size: once; J gene: TRBJ2-1; V gene: TRBV11-3; CDR3 DNA: TGTGCCAGCGGCCCTTCCGGACTAATGAATGAGCAGTTCTTC; CDR3 protein: CASGPSGLMNEQFF
D gene: TRBD2; clone size: once; J gene: TRBJ2-1; V gene: TRBV7-6; CDR3 DNA: TGTGCCAGCAGCTCATGGACTAGCGGGAGCTCCTACAATGAGCAGTTCTTC; CDR3 protein: CASSSWTSGSSYNEQFF
D gene: TRBD1; clone size: -; J gene: TRBJ1-2; V gene: TRBV5-6; CDR3 DNA: TGTGCCAGCAGCTTCAGGGACAGGGACCATGGCTACACCTTC; CDR3 protein: CASSFRDRDHGYTF
D gene: TRBD1; clone size: -; J gene: TRBJ1-1; V gene: TRBV6-1; CDR3 DNA: TGTGCCAGCAGTACCCAGGGGGGAGAAACTGAAGCTTTCTTT; CDR3 protein: CASSTQGGETEAFF
D gene: TRBD1; clone size: -; J gene: TRBJ1-2; V gene: TRBV10-3; CDR3 DNA: TGTGCCATCAGTGAATTACAGGGGTATGGCTACACCTTC; CDR3 protein: CAISELQGYGYTF
D gene: TRBD1; clone size: -; J gene: TRBJ1-2; V gene: TRBV4-3; CDR3 DNA: TGCGCCAGCAGCCCCAGGGGGGCAAACTATGGCTACACCTTC; CDR3 protein: CASSPRGANYGYTF
D gene: TRBD1; clone size: -; J gene: TRBJ1-2; V gene: TRBV28; CDR3 DNA: TGTGCCAGCAGGAGACAGGGCGAACCTTATGGCTACACCTTC; CDR3 protein: CASRRQGEPYGYTF
D gene: -; clone size: -; J gene: TRBJ1-1; V gene: TRBV5-1; CDR3 DNA: TGCGCCAGCAGCTTGTTCCCAGGGGACACTGAAGCTTTCTTT; CDR3 protein: CASSLFPGDTEAFF
D gene: -; clone size: -; J gene: TRBJ1-5; V gene: TRBV28; CDR3 DNA: TGTGCCAGCAGTTTAGACAGCGCTTTTCAGCCCCAGCATTTT; CDR3 protein: CASSLDSAFQPQHF
D gene: TRBD1; clone size: -; J gene: TRBJ2-3; V gene: TRBV6-5; CDR3 DNA: TGTGCCAGCATGAGGGACAGGGGCCGCACAGATACGCAGTATTTT; CDR3 protein: CASMRDRGRTDTQYF
D gene: -; clone size: once; J gene: TRBJ2-2; V gene: TRBV2; CDR3 DNA: TGTGCCAGCAGAAGCCTAGGGGGCACCGGGGAGCTGTTTTTT; CDR3 protein: CASRSLGGTGELFF
D gene: TRBD1; clone size: once; J gene: TRBJ1-1; V gene: TRBV7-2; CDR3 DNA: TGTGCCAGCAGCCTCGGACAGGGAGTGAACACTGAAGCTTTCTTT; CDR3 protein: CASSLGQGVNTEAFF
D gene: -; clone size: -; J gene: TRBJ2-5; V gene: TRBV5-1; CDR3 DNA: TGCGCCAGCAGCCCGGCTGCGACCGGAGAGACCCAGTACTTC; CDR3 protein: CASSPAATGETQYF
D gene: -; clone size: -; J gene: TRBJ2-5; V gene: TRBV28; CDR3 DNA: TGTGCCAGCAGTCCCCAGGAAAACCAAGAGACCCAGTACTTC; CDR3 protein: CASSPQENQETQYF
D gene: -; clone size: -; J gene: TRBJ1-1; V gene: TRBV10-3; CDR3 DNA: TGTGCCATCAGTGAGGGCACGGGCAACACTGAAGCTTTCTTT; CDR3 protein: CAISEGTGNTEAFF
D gene: -; clone size: -; J gene: TRBJ2-3; V gene: TRBV25-1; CDR3 DNA: TGTGCCAGCAGTGATTTACAGGGTGCAGATACGCAGTATTTT; CDR3 protein: CASSDLQGADTQYF